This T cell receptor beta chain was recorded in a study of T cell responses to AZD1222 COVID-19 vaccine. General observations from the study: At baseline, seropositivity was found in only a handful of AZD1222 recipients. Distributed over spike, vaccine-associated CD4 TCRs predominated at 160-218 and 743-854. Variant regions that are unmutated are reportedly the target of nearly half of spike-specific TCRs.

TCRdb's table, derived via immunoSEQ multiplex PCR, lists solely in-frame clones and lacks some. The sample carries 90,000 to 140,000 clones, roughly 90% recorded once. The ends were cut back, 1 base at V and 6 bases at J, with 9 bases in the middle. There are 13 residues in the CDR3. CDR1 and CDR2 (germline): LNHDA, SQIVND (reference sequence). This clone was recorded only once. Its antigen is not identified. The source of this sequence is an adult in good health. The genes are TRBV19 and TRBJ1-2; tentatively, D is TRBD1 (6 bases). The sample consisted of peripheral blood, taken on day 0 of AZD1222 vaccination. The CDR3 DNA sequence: TGTGCCAGTAGTATAGTGGGGGCTAATGGCTACACCTTC. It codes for CASSIVGANGYTF.